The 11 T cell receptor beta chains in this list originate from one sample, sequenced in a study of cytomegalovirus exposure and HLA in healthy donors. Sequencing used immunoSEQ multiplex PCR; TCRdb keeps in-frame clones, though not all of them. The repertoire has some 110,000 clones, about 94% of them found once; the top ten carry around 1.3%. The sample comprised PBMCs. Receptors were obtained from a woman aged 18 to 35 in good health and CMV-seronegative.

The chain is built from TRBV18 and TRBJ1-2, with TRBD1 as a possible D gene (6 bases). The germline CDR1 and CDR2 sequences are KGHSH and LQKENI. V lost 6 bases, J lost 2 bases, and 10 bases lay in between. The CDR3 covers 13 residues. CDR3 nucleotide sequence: TGTGCCAGCTCCGGACAGACGAACTATGGCTACACCTTC. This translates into CASSGQTNYGYTF.

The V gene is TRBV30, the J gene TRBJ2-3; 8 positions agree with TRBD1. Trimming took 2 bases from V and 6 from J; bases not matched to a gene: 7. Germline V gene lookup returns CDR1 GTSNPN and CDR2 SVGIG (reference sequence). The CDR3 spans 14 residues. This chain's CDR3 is CAWSSTGGRDTQYF. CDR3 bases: TGTGCCTGGAGTTCTACAGGGGGAAGGGATACGCAGTATTTT. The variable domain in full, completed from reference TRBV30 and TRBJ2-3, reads SQTIHQWPATLVQPVGSPLSLECTVEGTSNPNLYWYRQAAGRGLQLLFYSVGIGQISSEVPQNLSASRPQDRQFILSSKKLLLSDSGFYLCAWSSTGGRDTQYFGPGTRLTVL.

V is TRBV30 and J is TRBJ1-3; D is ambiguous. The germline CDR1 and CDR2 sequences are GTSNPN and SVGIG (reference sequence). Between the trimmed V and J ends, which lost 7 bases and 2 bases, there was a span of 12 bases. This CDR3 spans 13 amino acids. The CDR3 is CALYGGPGNTIYF. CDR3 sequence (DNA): TGTGCCTTATATGGAGGGCCTGGAAACACCATATATTTT. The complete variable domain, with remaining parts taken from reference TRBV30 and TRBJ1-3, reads SQTIHQWPATLVQPVGSPLSLECTVEGTSNPNLYWYRQAAGRGLQLLFYSVGIGQISSEVPQNLSASRPQDRQFILSSKKLLLSDSGFYLCALYGGPGNTIYFGEGSWLTVV.

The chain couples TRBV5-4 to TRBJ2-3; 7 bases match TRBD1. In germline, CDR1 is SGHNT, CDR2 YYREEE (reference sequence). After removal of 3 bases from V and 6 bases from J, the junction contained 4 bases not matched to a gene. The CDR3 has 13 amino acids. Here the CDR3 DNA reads TGTGCCAGCAGCTCGACAGGGCCGGATACGCAGTATTTT. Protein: CASSSTGPDTQYF.

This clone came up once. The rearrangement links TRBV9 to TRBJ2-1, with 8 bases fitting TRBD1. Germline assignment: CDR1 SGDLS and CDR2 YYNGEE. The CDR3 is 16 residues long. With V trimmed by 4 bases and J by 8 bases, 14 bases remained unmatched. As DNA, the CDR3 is TGTGCCAGCAGCAGACAAGCGGCCAGGGGGCAACATGAGCAGTTCTTC. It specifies CASSRQAARGQHEQFF.

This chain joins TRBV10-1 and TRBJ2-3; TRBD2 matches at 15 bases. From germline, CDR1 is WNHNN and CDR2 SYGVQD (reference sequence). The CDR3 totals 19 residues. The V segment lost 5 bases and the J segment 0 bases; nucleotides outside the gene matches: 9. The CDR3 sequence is CASSPGLAGGTASTDTQYF. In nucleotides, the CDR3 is TGCGCCAGCAGTCCAGGACTAGCGGGGGGGACGGCTAGCACAGATACGCAGTATTTT.

As DNA, the CDR3 is TGTGCCAGCAGCTTATCTCTGTCGGGTGACTGGGGGCAATCCTACAATGAGCAGTTCTTC. Its protein product is CASSLSLSGDWGQSYNEQFF. The chain links TRBV13 to TRBJ2-1, with TRBD1 as a possible D gene (6 bases). Germline-derived CDR1 and CDR2 are PRHDT and FYEKMQ (reference sequence). The CDR3 totals 20 residues. Trimming took 2 bases from V and 1 from J, leaving 24 bases between them.

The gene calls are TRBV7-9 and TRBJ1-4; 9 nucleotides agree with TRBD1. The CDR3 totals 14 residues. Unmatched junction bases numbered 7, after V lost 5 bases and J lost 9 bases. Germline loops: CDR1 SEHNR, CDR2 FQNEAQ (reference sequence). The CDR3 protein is CASSPTGGGQKLFF. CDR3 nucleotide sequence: TGTGCCAGCAGCCCCACAGGGGGCGGACAAAAACTGTTTTTT.

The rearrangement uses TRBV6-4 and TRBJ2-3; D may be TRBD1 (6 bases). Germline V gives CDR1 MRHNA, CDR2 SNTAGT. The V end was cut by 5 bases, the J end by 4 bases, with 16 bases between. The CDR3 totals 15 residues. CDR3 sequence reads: CASSTTGNVADTQYF. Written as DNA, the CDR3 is TGTGCCAGCAGTACTACAGGGAACGTCGCAGATACGCAGTATTTT.

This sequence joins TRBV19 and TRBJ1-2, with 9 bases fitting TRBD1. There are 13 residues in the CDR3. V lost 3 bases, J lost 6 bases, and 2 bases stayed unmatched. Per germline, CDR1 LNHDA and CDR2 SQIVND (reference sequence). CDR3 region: CASSIRDRDGYTF. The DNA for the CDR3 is TGTGCCAGTAGTATCAGGGACAGGGATGGCTACACCTTC.

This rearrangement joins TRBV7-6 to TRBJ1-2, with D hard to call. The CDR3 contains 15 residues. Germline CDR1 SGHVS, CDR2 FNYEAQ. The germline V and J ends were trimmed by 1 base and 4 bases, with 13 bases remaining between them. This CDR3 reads CASSLEVGQIYGYTF. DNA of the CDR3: TGTGCCAGCAGCTTAGAGGTTGGGCAGATCTATGGCTACACCTTC.